The rows below give T cell receptor beta chains drawn from one sample of a study of CD8 T cells in ankylosing spondylitis. Via MiXCR, TCRdb re-called the 5' RACE reads, giving one row per CDR3 protein. Among roughly 200,000 distinct CDR3 sequences listed, roughly 24% were seen once. Sequencing was done on a sample of blood, either unsorted or a sorted T cell fraction (not recorded which). These receptors were obtained from a male donor with ankylosing spondylitis or in good health (not recorded which). The CDR3 runs from the conserved cysteine through the conserved F or W. The order of the fields is J gene, V gene, D gene, clone size, CDR3 protein, CDR3 DNA. A D gene is named only where the DNA matches it firmly. Rows may omit the clone size; those that give it use once, few, many or a size class.

TRBJ2-1 | TRBV18 | NA | few | CASSPRSRNNEQFF | TGTGCCAGCTCACCAAGGAGCCGGAACAATGAGCAGTTCTTC
TRBJ2-5 | TRBV10-3 | TRBD1 | many | CAISEGDRRTF | TGTGCCATCAGTGAAGGGGACAGGCGCACGTTC
TRBJ2-5 | TRBV11-1 | TRBD1 | NA | CASSLIPRGRFGETQYF | TGTGCCAGCAGCTTGATCCCCAGGGGGCGCTTCGGAGAGACCCAGTACTTC
TRBJ2-3 | TRBV7-2 | NA | many | CASSLGGGHTDTQYF | TGTGCCAGCAGCTTAGGGGGGGGGCACACAGATACGCAGTATTTT
TRBJ2-7 | TRBV3-1 | TRBD1 | NA | CASSQYPGQSYEQYF | TGTGCCAGCAGCCAATACCCGGGACAGTCCTACGAGCAGTACTTC
TRBJ2-5 | TRBV4-3 | TRBD1 | many | CASSHQGGQGETQYF | TGCGCCAGCAGCCATCAAGGGGGACAGGGGGAGACCCAGTACTTC
TRBJ2-5 | TRBV29-1 | NA | NA | CSVIVQGETQYF | TGCAGCGTCATAGTGCAGGGGGAGACCCAGTACTTC
TRBJ2-7 | TRBV27 | TRBD1 | NA | CASSTRIMDRVMRYEQYF | TGTGCCAGCAGTACCCGAATTATGGACAGGGTCATGAGGTACGAGCAGTACTTC
TRBJ1-1 | TRBV6-1 | NA | many | CASSGYGRGTEAFF | TGTGCCAGCAGTGGATACGGGAGGGGCACTGAAGCTTTCTTT
TRBJ1-1 | TRBV7-8 | NA | NA | CASSVRDTMNTEAFF | TGTGCCAGCAGCGTCCGGGACACAATGAACACTGAAGCTTTCTTT
TRBJ2-1 | TRBV3-1 | TRBD2 | few | CASCQEKGLAGNNEQFF | TGTGCCAGCTGCCAAGAGAAGGGACTAGCGGGGAACAATGAGCAGTTCTTC
TRBJ2-3 | TRBV20-1 | NA | NA | CSATTTQGTDTQYF | TGCAGTGCTACGACAACCCAGGGCACAGATACGCAGTATTTT
TRBJ2-4 | TRBV20-1 | TRBD2 | many | CSATTLAGGPSIQYF | TGCAGTGCTACCACACTAGCGGGAGGGCCGAGTATTCAGTACTTC
TRBJ2-1 | TRBV29-1 | TRBD2 | NA | CSVNSGDGEFF | TGCAGCGTCAATAGCGGGGATGGGGAGTTCTTC
TRBJ2-7 | TRBV12-3/TRBV12-4 | TRBD2 | many | CASSSMTSGKEYF | TGTGCCAGCAGTTCGATGACTAGCGGGAAAGAGTACTTC
TRBJ1-1 | TRBV6-5 | TRBD1 | NA | CASSYDQGGRDTEAFF | TGTGCCAGCAGTTACGACCAGGGGGGGCGCGACACTGAAGCTTTCTTT
TRBJ2-1 | TRBV6-1 | NA | NA | CASSYSGSGNEQFF | TGTGCCAGCAGTTACAGCGGTTCAGGAAATGAGCAGTTCTTC
TRBJ2-3 | TRBV20-1 | NA | NA | CSAPPVPDTQYF | TGCAGTGCTCCCCCCGTACCGGATACGCAGTATTTT
TRBJ2-3 | TRBV20-1 | NA | many | CSARAATGAFAQYF | TGCAGTGCTAGAGCAGCGACCGGCGCGTTTGCGCAGTATTTT
TRBJ2-5 | TRBV27 | TRBD2 | few | CASSTGLAGLSETQYF | TGTGCCAGCAGTACCGGACTAGCGGGACTAAGTGAGACCCAGTACTTC
TRBJ1-1 | TRBV5-1 | NA | many | CASSLSVGSTEAFF | TGCGCCAGCAGCTTGAGTGTCGGGAGCACTGAAGCTTTCTTT
TRBJ1-3 | TRBV12-3/TRBV12-4 | TRBD1 | many | CASSFTGGRGNTIYF | TGTGCCAGCAGTTTTACAGGGGGCAGAGGAAACACCATATATTTT
TRBJ1-4 | TRBV6-1 | TRBD1 | many | CASSWTGNNEKLFF | TGTGCCAGCAGCTGGACAGGGAATAATGAAAAACTGTTTTTT
TRBJ2-2 | TRBV12-3/TRBV12-4 | TRBD2 | many | CASSLRVLAATGELFF | TGTGCCAGCAGTTTAAGGGTACTAGCGGCGACCGGGGAGCTGTTTTTT
TRBJ2-2 | TRBV5-1 | NA | many | CASAGAPTGELFF | TGCGCCAGCGCCGGGGCGCCCACCGGGGAGCTGTTTTTT
TRBJ1-4 | TRBV5-1 | NA | many | CASSKTTRGEEKLFF | TGCGCCAGCAGCAAAACGACCCGGGGAGAGGAAAAACTGTTTTTT
TRBJ1-1 | TRBV3-1 | TRBD1 | many | CASSLNRGSTEAFF | TGTGCCAGCAGCCTAAACAGGGGAAGCACTGAAGCTTTCTTT
TRBJ2-7 | TRBV20-1 | TRBD2 | many | CSARDPAGRDEQYF | TGCAGTGCTAGAGATCCAGCGGGAAGGGACGAGCAGTACTTC
TRBJ2-2 | TRBV12-3/TRBV12-4 | NA | NA | CASSQSGSNTGELFF | TGTGCCAGCAGCCAAAGCGGGTCGAACACCGGGGAGCTGTTTTTT
TRBJ2-3 | TRBV5-1 | NA | NA | CASSLDGPDTQYF | TGCGCCAGCAGCTTGGATGGTCCAGATACGCAGTATTTT
TRBJ2-7 | TRBV29-1 | NA | few | CSVVVRGEQYF | TGCAGCGTTGTTGTCCGGGGGGAGCAGTACTTC
TRBJ2-5 | TRBV20-1 | TRBD2 | many | CSASRTSGPQETQYF | TGCAGTGCTAGTCGGACTAGCGGACCACAAGAGACCCAGTACTTC
TRBJ2-7 | TRBV5-1 | TRBD1 | many | CASSPSLWDRAHEQYF | TGCGCCAGCAGCCCGAGTTTATGGGACAGGGCCCACGAGCAGTACTTC
TRBJ2-7 | TRBV29-1 | NA | many | CSSTYEQYF | TGCAGCTCGACCTACGAGCAGTACTTC
TRBJ2-2 | TRBV25-1 | NA | NA | CASPGQGTGELFF | TGTGCCAGCCCGGGACAAGGCACCGGGGAGCTGTTTTTT
TRBJ1-1 | TRBV29-1 | TRBD1 | many | CSVVTGGITRAFF | TGCAGCGTTGTTACAGGGGGCATCACTCGAGCTTTCTTT
TRBJ2-1 | TRBV27 | NA | many | CATRSSVPSKACNEQFF | TGTGCCACCCGATCTTCAGTCCCCTCAAAAGCGTGCAATGAGCAGTTCTTC
TRBJ2-3 | TRBV20-1 | TRBD2 | NA | CSARATSGSDTQYF | TGCAGTGCTAGAGCAACCAGCGGGAGTGATACGCAGTATTTT
TRBJ1-4 | TRBV20-1 | NA | NA | CSAISGEKLFF | TGCAGTGCGATATCTGGCGAAAAACTGTTTTTT
TRBJ2-1 | TRBV7-2 | NA | many | CASLGGSSYNEQFF | TGTGCCAGCTTAGGAGGCAGCTCCTACAATGAGCAGTTCTTC
TRBJ2-7 | TRBV20-1 | NA | few | CSARDFRTGGEQYF | TGCAGTGCTAGAGACTTTCGAACCGGCGGCGAGCAGTACTTC
TRBJ2-7 | TRBV20-1 | TRBD2 | medium-sized | CSAHTSGMYEQYF | TGCAGTGCCCATACTAGCGGGATGTACGAGCAGTACTTC
TRBJ2-4 | TRBV20-1 | NA | many | CSAREGGGTSKNIQYF | TGCAGTGCTAGAGAAGGGGGGGGTACGTCCAAAAACATTCAGTACTTC
TRBJ1-2 | TRBV15 | NA | NA | CATSAARGGSDYGYTF | TGTGCCACCAGCGCCGCGAGGGGAGGATCCGACTATGGCTACACCTTC
TRBJ2-2 | TRBV29-1 | TRBD2 | NA | CSVDLAGGSGELFF | TGCAGCGTTGATCTAGCGGGAGGTTCCGGGGAGCTGTTTTTT
TRBJ1-5 | TRBV4-2 | NA | NA | CASSRGDQPQHF | TGTGCCAGCAGCAGGGGGGACCAGCCCCAGCATTTT
TRBJ2-5 | TRBV5-1 | TRBD1 | NA | CASRDGTARKETQYF | TGCGCCAGCAGGGACGGGACAGCAAGAAAAGAGACCCAGTACTTC
TRBJ2-2 | TRBV11-2 | NA | NA | CASSRQPNTGELFF | TGTGCCAGCAGCCGCCAACCGAACACCGGGGAGCTGTTTTTT
TRBJ1-5 | TRBV6-5 | NA | few | CAPTVGFQPQHF | TGTGCCCCTACCGTGGGATTCCAGCCCCAGCATTTT
TRBJ2-5 | TRBV10-3 | NA | many | CAISGREAQETQYF | TGTGCCATCAGTGGGCGGGAAGCCCAAGAGACCCAGTACTTC